The 23 T cell receptor beta chains below were found in one sample sequenced in a study of blood T cell repertoires in COVID-19. The data were produced by immunoSEQ multiplex PCR, yet TCRdb's version contains in-frame clones alone and is incomplete. Of under 450,000 clones detected, about four fifths appear once; the ten largest clones hold over 4.5%. Sample: PBMCs or T cells enriched from blood (not recorded which). The origin of the receptors is a woman in her forties or fifties who had recovered from COVID-19.

The chain employs TRBV2 and TRBJ1-2; D may be TRBD1 (6 bases). V was cut by 6 bases and J by 7 bases, with 15 bases left in between. From germline, CDR1 is SNHLY and CDR2 FYNNEI. The CDR3 covers 13 residues. CDR3 sequence: CASSRGGVGGYTF. The CDR3 region has the DNA TGTGCCAGCAGCCGAGGGGGGGTTGGTGGCTACACCTTC.

A few counts support this clone. This chain connects TRBV7-2 to TRBJ1-2; D gene uncertain. Germline V gives CDR1 SGHTA, CDR2 FQGNSA. V lost 4 bases to trimming and J lost 5 bases, with 11 bases between them. There are 13 residues in the CDR3. The CDR3 DNA is TGTGCCAGCAGCTCCGGCCCGGGGTATGGCTACACCTTC. Translation: CASSSGPGYGYTF.

The chain has TRBV10-3 and TRBJ2-3; 9 bases match TRBD2. Germline V gives CDR1 ENHRY, CDR2 SYGVKD. CDR3 length equals 17 residues. After removal of 2 bases from V and 4 bases from J, the junction contained 10 bases not matched to a gene. DNA for the CDR3: TGTGCCATCAGTGAGCAGGTAGCGGGGGTTGACGCAGATACGCAGTATTTT. It is translated as CAISEQVAGVDADTQYF.

This clone was observed a few times. The chain joins TRBV6-5 to TRBJ1-1; 8 bases align to TRBD1. The CDR3 is 13 residues long. The germline gives CDR1 MNHEY, CDR2 SVGAGI. Losses at the gene ends were 7 bases for V and 7 bases for J; bases not matched to a gene: 8. For the CDR3, the DNA is TGTGCCAGCATCCGGGACAGGAGGGATGAAGCTTTCTTT. This codes for CASIRDRRDEAFF.

The chain is built from TRBV5-6 and TRBJ2-7; 8 nucleotides align to TRBD2. From germline, CDR1 is SGHDT and CDR2 YYEEEE. CDR3 length: 17 amino acids. Trimming cost V 0 bases and J 0 bases; bases outside gene matches: 8. CDR3 sequence: CASSLALAGRSSYEQYF. The CDR3 DNA sequence: TGTGCCAGCAGCTTGGCTCTAGCGGGCCGGAGCTCCTACGAGCAGTACTTC. Together with reference TRBV5-6 and TRBJ2-7, the CDR3 gives the full variable domain: DAGVTQSPTHLIKTRGQQVTLRCSPKSGHDTVSWYQQALGQGPQFIFQYYEEEERQRGNFPDRFSGHQFPNYSSELNVNALLLGDSALYLCASSLALAGRSSYEQYFGPGTRLTVT.

The V and J genes are TRBV18 and TRBJ2-5; 7 nucleotides match TRBD1. The CDR3 has 15 residues. CDR1 is KGHSH, CDR2 LQKENI, per germline. With 3 bases clipped from V and 2 bases from J, the junction kept 6 bases outside the gene matches. The CDR3 nucleotides read TGTGCCAGCTCACCCACTACAGGGGTACAAGAGACCCAGTACTTC. Translation gives CASSPTTGVQETQYF.

The chain uses TRBV10-3 and TRBJ1-2; tentatively, D is TRBD1 (6 bases). Between the trimmed V and J ends, which lost 6 bases and 6 bases, there was a span of 23 bases. The germline V gene encodes CDR1 ENHRY and CDR2 SYGVKD. CDR3 length: 16 residues. As DNA, the CDR3 is TGTGCCATCAGAAGAACAGGGAGCGGGGACGTCGATGGCTACACCTTC. This encodes CAIRRTGSGDVDGYTF.

This rearrangement joins TRBV5-4 to TRBJ1-6; D is possibly TRBD1 (5 bases). V dropped 0 bases and J dropped 7 bases, with 14 bases sitting between them. The CDR3 is 16 amino acids. The germline V gene has CDR1 SGHNT and CDR2 YYREEE (reference sequence). Written as DNA, the CDR3 is TGTGCCAGCAGCTTGGAAGCTGGGCGGGGGAATTCACCCCTCCACTTT. Protein product: CASSLEAGRGNSPLHF.

DNA of the CDR3: TGTGCCACAAAAACCCGGGACAGGGCTGGCTACACCTTC. Translating it yields CATKTRDRAGYTF. The chain carries TRBV2 and TRBJ1-2, with 9 positions matching TRBD1. The germline V gene encodes CDR1 SNHLY and CDR2 FYNNEI. The CDR3 consists of 13 residues. V was pared by 10 bases and J by 7 bases, with 10 bases of the junction left unmatched.

The table lists this clone with a count of one. This CDR3 is CASSGRQGWANYGYTF. The CDR3 DNA reads as TGTGCCAGCAGTGGGAGGCAGGGGTGGGCTAACTATGGCTACACCTTC. This chain connects TRBV2 to TRBJ1-2, with D perhaps TRBD1 (6 bases). The V gene's germline CDR1 is SNHLY and CDR2 FYNNEI. This CDR3 region has 16 residues. Trimming took 4 bases from V and 0 from J, leaving 15 bases between them.

This chain uses TRBV7-2 with TRBJ1-1, with TRBD1 as a possible D gene (5 bases). V was clipped by 5 bases and J by 1 base, with 11 bases between them. The CDR3 length is 14 residues. Per the germline V gene, CDR1 is SGHTA and CDR2 is FQGNSA. Written as DNA, the CDR3 is TGTGCCAGCAGCGTCCGACAGCAGAACACTGAAGCTTTCTTT. Protein product: CASSVRQQNTEAFF.

The V and J genes are TRBV4-2 and TRBJ2-3; possible D gene TRBD2, 6 bases. With 0 bases removed from V and 0 bases from J, the gap between germline ends came to 13 bases. The CDR3 loop spans 17 amino acids. Germline CDR1 LGHNA, CDR2 YNFKEQ. The CDR3 is CASSQEASAGSTDTQYF. The CDR3 DNA follows: TGTGCCAGCAGCCAAGAAGCGAGCGCGGGGAGCACAGATACGCAGTATTTT.

V gene TRBV18 combines with J gene TRBJ2-7, with 8 bases aligning to TRBD2. The CDR3 consists of 17 residues. J was trimmed by 3 bases and V by 0 bases; bases with no gene match: 10. CDR1 is KGHSH and CDR2 is LQKENI in the germline V gene. The CDR3 loop is CASSPPYPSGSVYEQYF. As DNA, the CDR3 is TGTGCCAGCTCACCACCGTACCCCAGCGGGAGTGTCTACGAGCAGTACTTC.

The count of this clone is one. CDR3 DNA: TGTGCCAGCAGCCTCAGCAGGTCTAATGAAAAACTGTTTTTT. Amino acids: CASSLSRSNEKLFF. This sequence joins TRBV11-3 and TRBJ1-4; D not resolved. V lost 5 bases and J 3 bases, leaving 10 bases between the germline ends. Germline CDR1 reads SGHNT; CDR2 reads YENEEA. The CDR3 loop spans 14 amino acids.

The genes are TRBV12-3 or TRBV12-4 and TRBJ1-2; no clear D gene. This CDR3 contains 12 residues. Deletions cut 7 bases from V and 6 bases from J, with 12 bases between. CDR3 sequence reads: CASNRPGNGYTF. In DNA, the CDR3 is TGTGCCAGCAATAGGCCCGGGAATGGCTACACCTTC.

Remarks on this clone: A junction end diverges from the germline sequence, so it may reflect a read error. The chain couples TRBV9 to TRBJ1-1, with D perhaps matching TRBD1 (6 bases). Germline V CDR1 and CDR2: SGDLS, YYNGEE. CDR3 size: 17 residues. The CDR3 nucleotides read TGTGCCAGCACCGTAGGGGTGGGGGCCCTGGGGAACACTGAAGCTTTCTTT. Protein sequence: CASTVGVGALGNTEAFF.

V is TRBV13 and J is TRBJ1-6; no clear D gene. Germline values: CDR1 PRHDT, CDR2 FYEKMQ (reference sequence). The CDR3 has 13 amino acids. Trimming shortened V by 6 bases and J by 8 bases, and 11 bases separated the two germline ends. The CDR3 DNA sequence: TGTGCCAGCAGTTTGGCCGGGGATTCACCCCTCCACTTT. It codes for CASSLAGDSPLHF.

CDR3 nucleotides: TGTGCCAGCAGTTACCAGGGGATCTCCTATAATTCACCCCTCCACTTT. Protein: CASSYQGISYNSPLHF. The rearrangement uses TRBV6-2 or TRBV6-3 and TRBJ1-6; TRBD1 is a possible D gene (6 bases). The CDR3 loop spans 16 amino acids. With 2 bases removed from V and 0 bases from J, the gap between germline ends came to 8 bases. Per germline, CDR1 MNHEY and CDR2 SVGEGT.

The chain couples TRBV5-1 to TRBJ2-5; 7 bases map to TRBD2. J lost 5 bases, V lost 6 bases, and 16 bases had no gene match. The CDR3 is made up of 16 amino acids. Germline V gives CDR1 SGHRS, CDR2 YFSETQ. CDR3 region: CASTQSLLAGVETQYF. For the CDR3, the DNA is TGCGCCAGCACCCAATCGCTGCTCGCGGGGGTGGAGACCCAGTACTTC.

This clone was seen a few times. A far larger clone lies a single base away; this is likely a read error. The gene calls are TRBV11-2 and TRBJ1-5; D uncertain. CDR3 length: 13 amino acids. Germline V gene data show CDR1 as SGHAT and CDR2 as FQNNGV. The ends were cut back, 0 bases at V and 4 bases at J, with 4 bases in the middle. The CDR3 reads CASSLERNQPQHF. CDR3 nucleotides: TGTGCCAGCAGCTTAGAACGGAATCAGCCCCAGCATTTT. Full variable domain (outside the CDR3, taken from reference TRBV11-2 and TRBJ1-5): EAGVAQSPRYKIIEKRQSVAFWCNPISGHATLYWYQQILGQGPKLLIQFQNNGVVDDSQLPKDRFSAERLKGVDSTLKIQPAKLEDSAVYLCASSLERNQPQHFGDGTRLSIL.

The chain recombines TRBV9 with TRBJ1-1, with D unresolved. The CDR3 is 14 amino acids. Germline values: CDR1 SGDLS, CDR2 YYNGEE. Trimming removed 5 bases from V and 4 bases from J, with 15 bases in between. CDR3 in DNA: TGTGCCAGCAGTAGAGGACTATTCGGCACTGAAGCTTTCTTT. As protein: CASSRGLFGTEAFF.

This rearrangement joins TRBV6-5 to TRBJ1-1; TRBD1 is a possible D gene (5 bases). The germline CDR1 and CDR2 sequences are MNHEY and SVGAGI. Trimming stripped 5 bases from V and 1 base from J, with 11 bases between. CDR3 length equals 14 residues. This CDR3 is CASSTTTENTEAFF. Here the CDR3 DNA reads TGTGCCAGCAGTACGACGACAGAGAACACTGAAGCTTTCTTT.

This rearrangement joins TRBV14 to TRBJ1-1, with 8 nucleotides matching TRBD1. Germline lookup yields CDR1 SGHDN and CDR2 FVKESK. The CDR3 consists of 14 residues. J lost 8 bases, V lost 4 bases, and 9 bases had no gene match. The CDR3, as DNA: TGTGCCAGCAGCCTTTCCGCGGGACAGGTAGAAGCTTTCTTT. This encodes CASSLSAGQVEAFF.